One TCR beta chain is described in this entry. The antigen remains unidentified. CDR1 and CDR2 (germline): MDHEN, SYDVKM. Trimming stripped 6 bases from V and 7 bases from J, with 15 bases between. There are 14 residues in the CDR3. This record comes from a study of cytomegalovirus exposure and HLA in healthy donors. Study information: Genotyping showed 70% to 90% of over 350 donors falling in the Caucasian-associated ancestry cluster.

A multiplex PCR was run with 60 Vbeta primers and 13 Jbeta primers. How the authors handled the data: Per a later analysis, the number of unique TCR beta chains was 75 million to 90 million, of which about 10 million were shared. Here immunoSEQ multiplex PCR was the method, and the copy in TCRdb shows in-frame clones only, minus some. V, J and clone size were drawn from that table, and D and trimming were deduced from the DNA. Altogether around 140,000 clones are present, around 76% being singletons, with the ten largest covering roughly 7%. The study, taken as a whole, reports: The study recorded over 150 TCR beta chains that were cytomegalovirus-associated. Three CMV-associated chains were confirmed in vitro to be specific for CMV antigens.

The TCR comes from a male donor in good health and CMV-seronegative. The chain uses TRBV28 and TRBJ1-4, with a weak D call TRBD1 (6 bases). Material: PBMCs. This chain's CDR3 is CASSSTGPGEKLFF. The CDR3 bases are TGTGCCAGCAGCTCAACAGGGCCCGGTGAAAAACTGTTTTTT.